The clone carrying this T cell receptor (beta chain) has a handful of counts. The CDR3 loop spans 16 amino acids. The V gene's germline CDR1 is SGHRS and CDR2 YFSETQ. V was clipped by 0 bases and J by 7 bases; unmatched bases: 11. Original handling: Amplification with reference gene primers provided the estimates of nucleated cell counts. Libraries were prepared by immunoSEQ multiplex PCR; TCRdb keeps only in-frame clonotypes and omits some of them. V and J calls plus clone size are reproduced from that table; the DNA served to infer D and trimming. The data hold over 200,000 clones, with 75% to 85% observed a single time. This entry comes from a study of blood T cell repertoires in COVID-19.

Sequences were obtained from peripheral blood. The chain joins TRBV5-1 to TRBJ1-2; TRBD1 agrees at 8 bases. The sequence was obtained from a woman in her thirties with COVID-19, enrolled during active disease. The CDR3 DNA sequence: TGCGCCAGCAGCTTGGGGGGACAGGAGAGAACCGGTGGCTACACCTTC. Translated: CASSLGGQERTGGYTF.